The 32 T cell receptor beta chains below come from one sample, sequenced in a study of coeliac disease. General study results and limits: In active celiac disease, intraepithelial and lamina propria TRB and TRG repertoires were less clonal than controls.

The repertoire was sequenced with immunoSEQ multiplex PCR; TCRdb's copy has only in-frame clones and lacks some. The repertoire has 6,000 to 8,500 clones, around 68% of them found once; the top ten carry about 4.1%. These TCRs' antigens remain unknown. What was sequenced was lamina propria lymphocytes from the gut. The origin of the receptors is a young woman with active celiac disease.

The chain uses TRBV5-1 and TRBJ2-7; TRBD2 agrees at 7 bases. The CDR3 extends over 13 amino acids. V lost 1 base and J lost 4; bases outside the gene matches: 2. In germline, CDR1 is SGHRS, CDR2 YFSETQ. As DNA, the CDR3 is TGCGCCAGCAGCTTGAGCGGGACTTACGAGCAGTACTTC. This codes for CASSLSGTYEQYF. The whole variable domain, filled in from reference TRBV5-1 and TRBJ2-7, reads KAGVTQTPRYLIKTRGQQVTLSCSPISGHRSVSWYQQTPGQGLQFLFEYFSETQRNKGNFPGRFSGRQFSNSRSEMNVSTLELGDSALYLCASSLSGTYEQYFGPGTRLTVT.

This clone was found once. The CDR3 nucleotides are TGTGCCAGTAGTCCAAGGGACTATTTATACGAGCAGTACTTC. Protein product: CASSPRDYLYEQYF. The chain links TRBV19 to TRBJ2-7, with 7 bases fitting TRBD2. J gave up 4 bases and V 5 bases, and 8 bases lay outside the gene matches. The CDR3 is 14 residues long. Looked up from germline, CDR1 is LNHDA and CDR2 is SQIVND (reference sequence).

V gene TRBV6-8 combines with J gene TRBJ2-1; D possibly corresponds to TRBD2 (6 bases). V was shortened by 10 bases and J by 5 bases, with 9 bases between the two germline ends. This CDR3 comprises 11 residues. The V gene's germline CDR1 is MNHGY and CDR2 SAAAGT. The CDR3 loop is CANPGDNEQFF. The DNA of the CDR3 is TGTGCCAACCCGGGGGACAATGAGCAGTTCTTC.

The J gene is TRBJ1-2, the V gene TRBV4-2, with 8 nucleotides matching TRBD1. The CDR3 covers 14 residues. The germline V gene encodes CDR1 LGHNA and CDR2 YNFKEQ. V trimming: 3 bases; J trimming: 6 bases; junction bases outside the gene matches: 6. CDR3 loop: CASSQLATGDGYTF. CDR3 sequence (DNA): TGTGCCAGCAGCCAGTTGGCGACAGGGGATGGCTACACCTTC.

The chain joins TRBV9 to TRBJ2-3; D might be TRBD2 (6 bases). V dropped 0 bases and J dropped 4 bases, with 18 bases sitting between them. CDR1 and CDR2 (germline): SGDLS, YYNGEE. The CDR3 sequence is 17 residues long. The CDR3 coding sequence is TGTGCCAGCAGCGTAGGGAGAGGACTACTCTTATCAGATACGCAGTATTTT. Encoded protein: CASSVGRGLLLSDTQYF.

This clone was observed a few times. The CDR3 spells CAISESVHEQYF. The CDR3 DNA reads TGTGCCATCAGTGAGTCCGTCCACGAGCAGTACTTC. V is TRBV10-3 and J is TRBJ2-7; D is ambiguous. V was shortened by 0 bases and J by 5 bases, with 5 bases between the two germline ends. Germline V gene data show CDR1 as ENHRY and CDR2 as SYGVKD. The CDR3 consists of 12 residues.

The CDR3 DNA reads TGTGCCAGCAGTTTAAGGATCGTAGCGGGAGTACCCTACGAGCAGTACTTC. It encodes CASSLRIVAGVPYEQYF. The chain uses TRBV27 and TRBJ2-7; TRBD2 matches 9 bases. This CDR3 has 17 residues. V gave up 2 bases and J gave up 2 bases; unmatched junction bases: 10. The germline CDR1 and CDR2 sequences are MNHEY and SMNVEV (reference sequence).

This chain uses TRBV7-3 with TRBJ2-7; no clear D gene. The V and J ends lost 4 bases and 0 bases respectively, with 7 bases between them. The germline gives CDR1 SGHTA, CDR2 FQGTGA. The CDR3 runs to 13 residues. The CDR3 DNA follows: TGTGCCAGCAGCTCCGCGGACTCCTACGAGCAGTACTTC. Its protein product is CASSSADSYEQYF.

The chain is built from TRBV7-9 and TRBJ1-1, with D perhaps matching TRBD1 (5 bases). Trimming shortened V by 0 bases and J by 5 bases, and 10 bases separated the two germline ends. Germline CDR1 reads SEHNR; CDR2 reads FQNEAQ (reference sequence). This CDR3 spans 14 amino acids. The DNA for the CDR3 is TGTGCCAGCAGCTTAGCCTCGGGGGGGACTGAAGCTTTCTTT. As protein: CASSLASGGTEAFF. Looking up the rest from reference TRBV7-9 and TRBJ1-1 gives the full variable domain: DTGVSQNPRHKITKRGQNVTFRCDPISEHNRLYWYRQTLGQGPEFLTYFQNEAQLEKSRLLSDRFSAERPKGSFSTLEIQRTEQGDSAMYLCASSLASGGTEAFFGQGTRLTVV.

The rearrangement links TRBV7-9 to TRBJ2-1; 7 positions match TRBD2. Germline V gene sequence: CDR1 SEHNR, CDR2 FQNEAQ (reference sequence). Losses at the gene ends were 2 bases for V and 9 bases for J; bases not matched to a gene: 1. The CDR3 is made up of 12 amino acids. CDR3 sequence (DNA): TGTGCCAGCAGCTTATCGGGAGGTGAGCAGTTCTTC. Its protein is CASSLSGGEQFF.

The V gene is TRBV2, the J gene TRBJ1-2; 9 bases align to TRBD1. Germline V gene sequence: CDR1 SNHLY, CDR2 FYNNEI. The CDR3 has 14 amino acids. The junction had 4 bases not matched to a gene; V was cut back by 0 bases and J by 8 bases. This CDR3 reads CASSEARTGEGYTF. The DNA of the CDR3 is TGTGCCAGCAGTGAAGCGCGGACAGGGGAAGGCTACACCTTC.

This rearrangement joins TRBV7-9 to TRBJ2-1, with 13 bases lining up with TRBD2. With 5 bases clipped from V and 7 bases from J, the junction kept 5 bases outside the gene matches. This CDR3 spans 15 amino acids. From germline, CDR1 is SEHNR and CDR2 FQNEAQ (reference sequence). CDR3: CASSHSGLAGNEQFF. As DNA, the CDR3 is TGTGCCAGCAGCCATTCGGGACTAGCGGGAAATGAGCAGTTCTTC.

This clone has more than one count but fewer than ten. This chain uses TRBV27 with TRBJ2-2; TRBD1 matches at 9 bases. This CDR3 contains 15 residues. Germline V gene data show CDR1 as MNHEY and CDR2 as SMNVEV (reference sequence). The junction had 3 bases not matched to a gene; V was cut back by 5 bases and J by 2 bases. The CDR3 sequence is CASSPDRGNTGELFF. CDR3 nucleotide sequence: TGTGCCAGCAGTCCGGACAGGGGAAACACCGGGGAGCTGTTTTTT.

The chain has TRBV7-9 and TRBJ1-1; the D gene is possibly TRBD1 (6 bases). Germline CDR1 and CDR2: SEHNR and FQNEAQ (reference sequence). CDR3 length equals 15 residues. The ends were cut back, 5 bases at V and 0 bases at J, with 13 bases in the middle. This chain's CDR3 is CASSQPTGLNTEAFF. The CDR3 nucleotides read TGTGCCAGCAGCCAACCGACAGGCTTGAACACTGAAGCTTTCTTT.

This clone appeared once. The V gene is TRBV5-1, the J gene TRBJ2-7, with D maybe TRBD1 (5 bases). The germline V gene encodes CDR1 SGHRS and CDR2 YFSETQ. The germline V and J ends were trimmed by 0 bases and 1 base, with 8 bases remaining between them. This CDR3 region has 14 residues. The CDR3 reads CASSLATVSYEQYF. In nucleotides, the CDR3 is TGCGCCAGCAGCTTGGCGACAGTTTCCTACGAGCAGTACTTC.

CDR3 sequence (DNA): TGTGCCAGCAGCTTAGGGACAGGGGGGAAACTGTTTTTT. This translates into CASSLGTGGKLFF. The chain has TRBV7-2 and TRBJ1-4, with 10 bases that match TRBD1. Germline loops: CDR1 SGHTA, CDR2 FQGNSA. CDR3 length equals 13 residues. Trimming took 1 base from V and 11 from J; bases not matched to a gene: 1.

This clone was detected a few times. The CDR3 coding sequence is TGTGCCAGCTCACCGAGGGCAGACACGAACACCGGGGAGCTGTTTTTT. Its protein is CASSPRADTNTGELFF. This chain uses TRBV18 with TRBJ2-2; D might be TRBD2 (5 bases). The V end lost 3 bases, the J end lost 0 bases, and 11 bases lay between the germline ends. CDR1 KGHSH and CDR2 LQKENI come from the germline V gene. CDR3 size: 16 residues.

CDR3 coding DNA: TGTGCCAGCAGCCAATTGGGGGGAGATACGCAGTATTTT. It translates to CASSQLGGDTQYF. The chain is built from TRBV16 and TRBJ2-3, with a tentative D call TRBD2 (6 bases). The CDR3 runs 13 residues. V was shortened by 1 base and J by 5 bases, with 7 bases between the two germline ends. Germline lookup yields CDR1 KGHSY and CDR2 FQNENV.

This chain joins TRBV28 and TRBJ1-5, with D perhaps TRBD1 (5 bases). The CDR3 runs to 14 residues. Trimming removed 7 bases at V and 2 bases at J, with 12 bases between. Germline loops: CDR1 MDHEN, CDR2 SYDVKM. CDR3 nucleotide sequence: TGTGCCAGCACCTCCTCCAGGGGCAATCAGCCCCAGCATTTT. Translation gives CASTSSRGNQPQHF.

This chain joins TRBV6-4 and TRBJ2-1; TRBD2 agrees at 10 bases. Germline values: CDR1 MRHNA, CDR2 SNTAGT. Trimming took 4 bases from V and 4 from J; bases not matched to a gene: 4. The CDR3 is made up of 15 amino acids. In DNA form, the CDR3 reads TGTGCCAGCAGTGGAAGCGGGGGGGGGTACAATGAGCAGTTCTTC. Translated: CASSGSGGGYNEQFF.

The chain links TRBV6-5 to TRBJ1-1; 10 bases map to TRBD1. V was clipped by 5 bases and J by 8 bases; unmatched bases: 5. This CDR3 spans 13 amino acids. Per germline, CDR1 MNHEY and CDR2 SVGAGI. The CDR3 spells CASSGDRGREAFF. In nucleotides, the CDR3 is TGTGCCAGCAGTGGCGACAGGGGGCGGGAAGCTTTCTTT.

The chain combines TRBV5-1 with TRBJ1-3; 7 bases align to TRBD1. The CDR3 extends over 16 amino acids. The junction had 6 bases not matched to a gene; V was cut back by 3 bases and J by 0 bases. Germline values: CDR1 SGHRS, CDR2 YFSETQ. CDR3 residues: CASSSSGQLSGNTIYF. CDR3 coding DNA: TGCGCCAGCAGCTCATCGGGACAGCTCTCTGGAAACACCATATATTTT.

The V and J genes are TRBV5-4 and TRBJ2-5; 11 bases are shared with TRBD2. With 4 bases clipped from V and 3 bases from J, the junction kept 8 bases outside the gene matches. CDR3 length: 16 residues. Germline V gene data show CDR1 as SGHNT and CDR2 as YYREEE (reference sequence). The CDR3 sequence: CASSGSGRAKEETQYF. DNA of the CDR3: TGTGCCAGCAGCGGTAGCGGGAGGGCGAAAGAAGAGACCCAGTACTTC. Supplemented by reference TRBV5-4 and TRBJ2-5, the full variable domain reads ETGVTQSPTHLIKTRGQQVTLRCSSQSGHNTVSWYQQALGQGPQFIFQYYREEENGRGNFPPRFSGLQFPNYSSELNVNALELDDSALYLCASSGSGRAKEETQYFGPGTRLLVL.

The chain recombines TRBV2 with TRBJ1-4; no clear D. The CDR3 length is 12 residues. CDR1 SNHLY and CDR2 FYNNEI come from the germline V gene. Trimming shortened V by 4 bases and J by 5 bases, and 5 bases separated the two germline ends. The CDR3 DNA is TGTGCCAGCAGTGGTCAGAATGAAAAACTGTTTTTT. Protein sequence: CASSGQNEKLFF.

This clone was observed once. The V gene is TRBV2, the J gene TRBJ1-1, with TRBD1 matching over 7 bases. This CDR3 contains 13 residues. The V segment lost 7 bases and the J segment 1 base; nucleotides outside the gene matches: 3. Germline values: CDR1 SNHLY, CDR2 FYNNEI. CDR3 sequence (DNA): TGTGCCAGCAACCGGGACAGGAACACTGAAGCTTTCTTT. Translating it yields CASNRDRNTEAFF.

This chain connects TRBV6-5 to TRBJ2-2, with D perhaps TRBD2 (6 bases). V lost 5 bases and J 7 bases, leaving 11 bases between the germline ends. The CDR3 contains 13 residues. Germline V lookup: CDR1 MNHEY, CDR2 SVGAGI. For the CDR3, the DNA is TGTGCCAGCAGTGAAGCGGGTGTCGGGGAGCTGTTTTTT. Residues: CASSEAGVGELFF.

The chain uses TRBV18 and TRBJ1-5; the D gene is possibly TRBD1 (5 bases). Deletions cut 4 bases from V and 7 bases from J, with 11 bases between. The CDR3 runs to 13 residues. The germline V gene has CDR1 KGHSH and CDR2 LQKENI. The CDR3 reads CASSQGAGQPQHF. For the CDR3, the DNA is TGTGCCAGCTCACAAGGGGCAGGGCAGCCCCAGCATTTT.

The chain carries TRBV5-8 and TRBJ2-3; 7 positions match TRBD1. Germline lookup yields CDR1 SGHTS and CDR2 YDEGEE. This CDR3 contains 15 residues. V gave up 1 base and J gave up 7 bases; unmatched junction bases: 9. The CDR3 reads CASSLIRGRGYTQYF. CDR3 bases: TGTGCCAGCAGCTTGATAAGGGGGCGCGGGTATACGCAGTATTTT. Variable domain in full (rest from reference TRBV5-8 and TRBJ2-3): EAGVTQSPTHLIKTRGQQATLRCSPISGHTSVYWYQQALGLGLQFLLWYDEGEERNRGNFPPRFSGRQFPNYSSELNVNALELEDSALYLCASSLIRGRGYTQYFGPGTRLTVL.

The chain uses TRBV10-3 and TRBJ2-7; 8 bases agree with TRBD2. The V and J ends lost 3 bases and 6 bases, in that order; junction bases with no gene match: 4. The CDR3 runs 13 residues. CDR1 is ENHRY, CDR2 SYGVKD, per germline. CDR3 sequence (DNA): TGTGCCATCAGTGATGGACTAGCACCCGAGCAGTACTTC. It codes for CAISDGLAPEQYF.

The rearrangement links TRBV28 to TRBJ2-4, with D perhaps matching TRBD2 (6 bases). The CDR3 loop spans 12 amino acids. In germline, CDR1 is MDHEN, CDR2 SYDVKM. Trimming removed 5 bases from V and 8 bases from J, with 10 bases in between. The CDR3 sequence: CASSQGGHIQYF. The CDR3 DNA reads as TGTGCCAGCAGTCAGGGAGGACACATTCAGTACTTC.

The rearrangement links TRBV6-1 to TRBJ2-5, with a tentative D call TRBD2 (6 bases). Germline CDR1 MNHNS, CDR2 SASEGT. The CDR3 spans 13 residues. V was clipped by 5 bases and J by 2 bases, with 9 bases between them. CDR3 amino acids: CASSRDLQETQYF. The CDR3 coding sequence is TGTGCCAGCAGTCGGGACTTGCAAGAGACCCAGTACTTC.

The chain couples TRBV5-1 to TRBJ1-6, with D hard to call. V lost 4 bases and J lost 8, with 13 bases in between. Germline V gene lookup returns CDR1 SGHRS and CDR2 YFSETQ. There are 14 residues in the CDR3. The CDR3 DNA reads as TGCGCCAGCAGCCGCTCCTATAACCATTCACCCCTCCACTTT. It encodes CASSRSYNHSPLHF.